This T cell receptor beta chain is from a study of metastatic and nonmetastatic thyroid tumors. On the study more broadly: Both malignant and benign thyroid patients supplied peripheral blood and tumor or nodule tissue samples, across which the repertoires of these patients were then compared.

Patients underwent thyroid surgery, and none had received any treatment before it. Points from the study as a whole: As reported, TCR beta diversity in blood and tumor was significantly higher in malignant thyroid tumors than in benign nodules.

This clone was seen only a few times. Its antigen remains unknown. A read error may account for a junction end that differs from germline. This CDR3 spans 13 amino acids. Per the germline V gene, CDR1 is MNHNS and CDR2 is SASEGT. Original methodology: Clinicopathological groups differed in CDR3, with these differences serving to build a distant-metastasis classifier for papillary thyroid cancer. TCRdb reprocessed the PCR reads via MiXCR. These V and J calls originate from TCRdb's pipeline instead of the authors' own analysis. The data hold over 25,000 clones, with more than 3.5% observed a single time.

This clonotype was obtained from a female donor with papillary thyroid cancer or a benign thyroid nodule (not recorded which). Some clones in this sample may be carry-over from other donors' samples. The sequenced sample was blood. The rearrangement uses TRBV6-1 and TRBJ1-1; D perhaps matches TRBD1 (6 bases). The CDR3 here is CAGGKTGNTESFF. In DNA form, the CDR3 reads TGTGCCGGGGGGAAGACAGGAAACACTGAATCTTTCTTT.